The 26 T cell receptor beta chains reported below all come from one sample, sequenced in a study of cytomegalovirus exposure and HLA in healthy donors. PCR primers comprised 60 Vbeta and 13 Jbeta primers. Some clones are missing from TCRdb's copy, which holds only in-frame ones; the method was immunoSEQ multiplex PCR. This repertoire shows a few hundred thousand clones, 70% to 90% found once; its top ten account for 2% to 3%. Specimen: PBMCs. These receptors all come from a woman between 18 and 29 years old in good health and CMV-seronegative.

A single count supports this clone. The chain links TRBV6-1 to TRBJ1-2; tentative D call: TRBD1 (5 bases). Germline CDR1 is MNHNS and CDR2 is SASEGT. The length of the CDR3 is 15 residues. Trimming stripped 6 bases from V and 4 bases from J, with 18 bases between. The CDR3 loop reads CASREGPLLFYGYTF. The CDR3, as DNA: TGTGCCAGCAGGGAGGGACCGCTACTCTTCTATGGCTACACCTTC.

The chain joins TRBV4-1 to TRBJ1-1; weak D call: TRBD1 (5 bases). The CDR3 spans 17 residues. Germline CDR1 and CDR2: MGHRA and YSYEKL. Trimming left V 0 bases short and J 3 bases short, with 17 bases between. The CDR3 spells CASSQDLVQGGYTEAFF. The CDR3 region has the DNA TGCGCCAGCAGCCAAGATTTAGTTCAGGGAGGGTACACTGAAGCTTTCTTT.

The rearrangement uses TRBV7-2 and TRBJ1-4; D call uncertain. The CDR3 contains 12 residues. CDR1 and CDR2 (germline): SGHTA, FQGNSA. Trimming removed 5 bases at V and 5 bases at J, with 6 bases between. CDR3 amino acids: CASSRGNEKLFF. The CDR3 bases are TGTGCCAGCAGCCGAGGCAATGAAAAACTGTTTTTT.

J is TRBJ2-5 and V is TRBV29-1; no definite D call. Trimming left V 0 bases short and J 3 bases short, with 11 bases between. The germline V gene encodes CDR1 SQVTM and CDR2 ANQGSEA. The CDR3 contains 14 residues. In nucleotides, the CDR3 is TGCAGCGTTGAAGATCAACAGCTAAAAGAGACCCAGTACTTC. It yields the protein CSVEDQQLKETQYF.

J is TRBJ1-5 and V is TRBV5-1, with 8 bases fitting TRBD1. The germline gives CDR1 SGHRS, CDR2 YFSETQ. The CDR3 has 14 amino acids. With V trimmed by 4 bases and J by 6 bases, 6 bases remained unmatched. The CDR3 here is CASSMTGDGQPQHF. The CDR3 DNA reads TGCGCCAGCAGCATGACAGGGGACGGTCAGCCCCAGCATTTT.

This clone was counted a single time. The rearrangement joins TRBV5-6 to TRBJ2-3; 10 positions match TRBD2. Germline V lookup: CDR1 SGHDT, CDR2 YYEEEE. Losses at the gene ends were 4 bases for V and 3 bases for J; bases not matched to a gene: 5. This CDR3 is 15 amino acids long. CDR3 residues: CASSTASGGTDTQYF. DNA for the CDR3: TGTGCCAGCAGCACGGCTAGCGGGGGTACAGATACGCAGTATTTT.

The V gene is TRBV27, the J gene TRBJ2-5, with 16 bases that match TRBD2. In germline, CDR1 is MNHEY, CDR2 SMNVEV (reference sequence). The length of the CDR3 is 16 residues. J lost 13 bases, V lost 4 bases, and 12 bases had no gene match. The CDR3 region has the DNA TGTGCCAGCAGTTACGGGACTAGCGGGGGGGTCCTACGATTGTACTTC. Protein product: CASSYGTSGGVLRLYF.

The V call is TRBV5-4, the J call TRBJ2-4; tentative D call: TRBD2 (7 bases). Deletions cut 3 bases from V and 3 bases from J, with 22 bases between. This CDR3 region has 18 residues. Germline CDR1 reads SGHNT; CDR2 reads YYREEE (reference sequence). CDR3 sequence: CASSWALEGGAGKNIQYF. CDR3 DNA: TGTGCCAGCAGCTGGGCTCTTGAAGGGGGGGCGGGCAAAAACATTCAGTACTTC.

V and J are TRBV18 and TRBJ2-1, with TRBD1 matching 8 bases. The CDR3 consists of 16 residues. The J segment lost 7 bases and the V segment lost 4 bases, leaving 12 bases of the junction unmatched. Germline loops: CDR1 KGHSH, CDR2 LQKENI. The DNA of the CDR3 is TGTGCCAGCTCACAGAGGACAGGGAGTGAGGGGAATGAGCAGTTCTTC. Translation: CASSQRTGSEGNEQFF.

About this clone: Other DNA sequences in this specimen translate into the identical CDR3. The genes are TRBV19 and TRBJ2-1; 9 bases are shared with TRBD2. The CDR3 has 15 amino acids. Germline CDR1 reads LNHDA; CDR2 reads SQIVND (reference sequence). Unmatched junction bases numbered 2, after V lost 3 bases and J lost 2 bases. The CDR3 bases are TGTGCCAGTAGTATCGGCGGGGGGGCCTACAATGAGCAGTTCTTC. Its translation is CASSIGGGAYNEQFF.

V usage is TRBV7-9 and J usage is TRBJ2-1; possible D gene TRBD1, 5 bases. Looked up from germline, CDR1 is SEHNR and CDR2 is FQNEAQ (reference sequence). This CDR3 is built from 16 residues. Trimming took 5 bases from V and 4 from J, leaving 18 bases between them. CDR3 protein: CASSPNRGPTYNEQFF. The CDR3 bases are TGTGCCAGCAGCCCCAATAGGGGCCCCACATACAATGAGCAGTTCTTC.

V usage is TRBV29-1 and J usage is TRBJ1-2, with D possibly matching TRBD1 (5 bases). CDR1 SQVTM and CDR2 ANQGSEA come from the germline V gene. V was shortened by 3 bases and J by 2 bases, with 13 bases between the two germline ends. The CDR3 sequence is 14 residues long. This chain's CDR3 is CSVESRGSNYGYTF. The CDR3 DNA sequence: TGCAGCGTTGAGAGTAGGGGTTCAAACTATGGCTACACCTTC.

V and J are TRBV29-1 and TRBJ2-3; 10 bases are shared with TRBD1. Unmatched junction bases numbered 6, after V lost 5 bases and J lost 1 base. Germline CDR1 and CDR2: SQVTM and ANQGSEA. The CDR3 length is 15 residues. The DNA of the CDR3 is TGCAGCGTTCCTAAGACAGGGGGCCGCACAGATACGCAGTATTTT. Amino acid sequence: CSVPKTGGRTDTQYF.

V and J are TRBV27 and TRBJ2-2, with 9 bases lining up with TRBD2. Per germline, CDR1 MNHEY and CDR2 SMNVEV (reference sequence). V dropped 6 bases and J dropped 4; count of bases not matched to a gene: 6. The CDR3 spans 15 residues. The CDR3 loop is CASSTSGQITGELFF. The CDR3 coding sequence is TGTGCCAGCAGCACTAGCGGGCAAATCACCGGGGAGCTGTTTTTT.

This chain uses TRBV4-1 with TRBJ1-3; TRBD1 is a possible D gene (5 bases). The CDR3 extends over 18 amino acids. The V gene's germline CDR1 is MGHRA and CDR2 YSYEKL. V shed 0 bases and J shed 0 bases, with 15 bases lying between them. CDR3 coding DNA: TGCGCCAGCAGCCAAGACGGTGGAGGGGCTAGCTCTGGAAACACCATATATTTT. The encoded protein is CASSQDGGGASSGNTIYF.

This clone was seen a handful of times. The chain uses TRBV15 and TRBJ2-1, with TRBD2 matching 7 bases. CDR3 size: 14 residues. The germline gives CDR1 LNHNV, CDR2 YYDKDF (reference sequence). The V and J ends lost 7 bases and 7 bases, in that order; junction bases with no gene match: 10. In DNA, the CDR3 is TGTGCCACCACGGGAAGCGGGGCCAGAAATGAGCAGTTCTTC. It yields the protein CATTGSGARNEQFF.

The chain is built from TRBV14 and TRBJ1-1; a weak D match, TRBD1 (5 bases). CDR1 and CDR2 from the germline V gene are SGHDN and FVKESK. Trimming left V 2 bases short and J 5 bases short, with 9 bases between. This CDR3 comprises 13 residues. The CDR3, as DNA: TGTGCCAGCAGCCAATGGCAGGGTACTGAAGCTTTCTTT. This codes for CASSQWQGTEAFF.

The rearrangement uses TRBV20-1 and TRBJ1-2, with unresolved D. The germline V and J ends were trimmed by 5 bases and 8 bases, with 12 bases remaining between them. The CDR3 consists of 11 residues. CDR1 and CDR2 from the germline V gene are DFQATT and SNEGSKA (reference sequence). The CDR3 loop is CSADPTGGYTF. CDR3 sequence (DNA): TGCAGTGCTGACCCTACCGGGGGCTACACCTTC.

J is TRBJ2-3 and V is TRBV6-1; TRBD2 aligns across 9 bases. The CDR3 has 15 residues. Losses at the gene ends were 3 bases for V and 8 bases for J; bases not matched to a gene: 9. Germline V gene sequence: CDR1 MNHNS, CDR2 SASEGT. CDR3 nucleotide sequence: TGTGCCAGCAGTGAGGGACTAGCTTTGCCGAGTACGCAGTATTTT. Its protein is CASSEGLALPSTQYF.

The genes are TRBV5-5 and TRBJ2-7, with 7 positions matching TRBD1. The CDR3 covers 15 residues. Germline lookup yields CDR1 SGHKS and CDR2 YYEKEE (reference sequence). The V segment lost 0 bases and the J segment 7 bases; nucleotides outside the gene matches: 10. The CDR3: CASSLGQGFPLEQYF. The CDR3 DNA sequence: TGTGCCAGCAGCTTGGGACAGGGATTCCCTCTGGAGCAGTACTTC.

The chain joins TRBV4-1 to TRBJ2-5; D unclear. V was cut by 3 bases and J by 2 bases, with 10 bases left in between. The CDR3 is 14 amino acids. Germline V gene data show CDR1 as MGHRA and CDR2 as YSYEKL. Here the CDR3 DNA reads TGCGCCAGCAGCCATTCCCCCCAGCAAGAGACCCAGTACTTC. Its translation is CASSHSPQQETQYF.

The rearrangement links TRBV18 to TRBJ1-4; the D gene is possibly TRBD1 (5 bases). This CDR3 has 14 amino acids. The germline V gene encodes CDR1 KGHSH and CDR2 LQKENI. Trimming stripped 3 bases from V and 8 bases from J, with 13 bases between. CDR3 in amino acids: CASSPGLSEEKLFF. In DNA form, the CDR3 reads TGTGCCAGCTCACCGGGACTGAGTGAGGAAAAACTGTTTTTT.

This chain links TRBV11-2 with TRBJ2-1; D not certain. Trimming took off 1 base at V and 8 bases at J, with 15 bases between the two ends. Germline V CDR1 and CDR2: SGHAT, FQNNGV. The length of the CDR3 is 15 residues. CDR3 coding DNA: TGTGCCAGCAGCTTAGTTTTAGAGAGCCCTTATGAGCAGTTCTTC. Residues: CASSLVLESPYEQFF.

This chain joins TRBV5-4 and TRBJ2-7; the match to TRBD1 covers 10 bases. V shed 4 bases and J 7 bases; nucleotides not matched to a gene: 8. CDR1 is SGHNT, CDR2 YYREEE, per germline (reference sequence). The CDR3 runs 14 residues. The CDR3 loop is CASSTRQGAREQYF. CDR3 coding DNA: TGTGCCAGCAGCACCCGACAGGGGGCGAGGGAGCAGTACTTC.

V gene TRBV27 combines with J gene TRBJ1-6; maybe TRBD1 (6 bases). The V end was cut by 5 bases, the J end by 0 bases, with 20 bases between. The CDR3 length is 19 residues. Germline V lookup: CDR1 MNHEY, CDR2 SMNVEV (reference sequence). The CDR3: CASSPGVGQFSSYNSPLHF. The DNA of the CDR3 is TGTGCCAGCAGTCCCGGGGTTGGACAGTTCAGCTCCTATAATTCACCCCTCCACTTT.

This clone was counted only a few times. This sequence joins TRBV27 and TRBJ1-4, with D possibly TRBD1 on 5 matching bases. Deletions cut 4 bases from V and 3 bases from J, with 18 bases between. CDR1 and CDR2 from the germline V gene are MNHEY and SMNVEV (reference sequence). The CDR3 has 17 residues. The CDR3 protein is CASSSTSQGWANEKLFF. The CDR3 DNA is TGTGCCAGCAGTTCAACCTCCCAGGGTTGGGCTAATGAAAAACTGTTTTTT.